This T cell receptor (beta chain) stems from a study of post-analysis software for immune sequencing data. Study conclusions and caveats: Four to six TRBV segments were more frequent in patients than controls; TRBV5-6, TRBV5-1 and TRBV20-1 belonged to this group.

The CDR3 has 13 residues. Germline lookup yields CDR1 LNHNV and CDR2 YYDKDF (reference sequence). V dropped 8 bases and J dropped 4 bases, with 14 bases sitting between them. At least ten counts were recorded for this clonotype. Antigen: not known. Libraries were made from TCR beta cDNA, and they carried unique molecular identifiers. TCRdb processed the PCR reads anew with MiXCR; each CDR3 protein has one entry. This sample has roughly 570,000 distinct CDR3 sequences, with roughly 34% found just once. This chain uses TRBV15 with TRBJ2-5; TRBD1 or TRBD2 may be the D gene (5 bases each). The TCR comes from a girl aged 2-17 years with multiple sclerosis. Sequenced material: blood. The CDR3: CATGRDPGETQYF. The CDR3 region has the DNA TGTGCCACCGGAAGGGACCCCGGAGAGACCCAGTACTTC. The entire variable domain, with the rest obtained from reference TRBV15 and TRBJ2-5, is as follows: DAMVIQNPRYQVTQFGKPVTLSCSQTLNHNVMYWYQQKSSQAPKLLFHYYDKDFNNEADTPDNFQSRRPNTSFCFLDIRSPGLGDTAMYLCATGRDPGETQYFGPGTRLLVL.